The clone carrying this TCR beta chain has just a few counts. The entry originates in a study of cytomegalovirus exposure and HLA in healthy donors. As for the study in general: Of the donors genotyped, approximately 430 in all, 65% to 90% fell in the Caucasian-associated ancestry cluster.

This CDR3 has 14 residues. Per germline, CDR1 MGHDK and CDR2 SYGVNS. V shed 5 bases, J shed 3 bases, and the junction held 5 bases outside the gene matches. The PCR used 60 Vbeta and 13 Jbeta primers. TCRdb keeps only in-frame clones here, not all; method: immunoSEQ multiplex PCR. The repertoire holds about 130,000 clones, around 78% seen once, with over 1.5% in the top ten. Material for sequencing was PBMCs. The V gene is TRBV25-1, the J gene TRBJ2-3, with 7 bases identical to TRBD2. The sequence derives from a woman in her fifties or sixties in good health and CMV-seronegative. CDR3 bases: TGTGCCAGCAGTCGGACGGGAGGTACAGATACGCAGTATTTT. Translating gives CASSRTGGTDTQYF.